Listed here are 24 T cell receptor beta chains from one sample, sequenced in a study of T cell responses to AZD1222 COVID-19 vaccine. TCRdb keeps only in-frame clones here, not all; method: immunoSEQ multiplex PCR. The table has roughly 99,000 clones, 80% to 90% seen once. Sample: peripheral blood, taken on day 0 of AZD1222 vaccination. The receptor source for this set is an adult in good health.

The chain employs TRBV7-2 and TRBJ1-2; 7 bases align to TRBD1. Trimming removed 1 base from V and 2 bases from J; junction bases left unmatched: 13. The CDR3 runs to 18 residues. CDR1 is SGHTA, CDR2 FQGNSA, per germline. The CDR3 DNA sequence: TGTGCCAGCAGCTTAGAGTATCCGGGACAGCAAACAAACTATGGCTACACCTTC. Translated: CASSLEYPGQQTNYGYTF.

V usage is TRBV10-3 and J usage is TRBJ1-2; 7 bases match TRBD1. This CDR3 is 15 amino acids long. The junction had 16 bases not matched to a gene; V was cut back by 8 bases and J by 7 bases. The germline V gene has CDR1 ENHRY and CDR2 SYGVKD. CDR3 amino acids: CAISQPGTAKRGYTF. CDR3 coding DNA: TGTGCCATCTCCCAGCCCGGGACAGCGAAACGTGGCTACACCTTC.

V and J are TRBV3-1 (or the pseudogene TRBV3-2) and TRBJ1-6; D is uncertain. Germline V gene data show CDR1 as LGHDT and CDR2 as YNNKEL (reference sequence). This CDR3 contains 15 residues. Trimming removed 0 bases at V and 0 bases at J, with 3 bases between. CDR3 in amino acids: CASSQESSYNSPLHF. The CDR3 nucleotides are TGTGCCAGCAGCCAAGAGAGCTCCTATAATTCACCCCTCCACTTT.

The CDR3 DNA is TGCGCCAGCAGCCAAGATGAGACACTAAGCACAGATACGCAGTATTTT. This sequence encodes CASSQDETLSTDTQYF. The chain carries TRBV4-1 and TRBJ2-3; D not certain. The CDR3 is 16 amino acids. CDR1 MGHRA and CDR2 YSYEKL come from the germline V gene. Trimming took off 0 bases at V and 0 bases at J, with 10 bases between the two ends.

The gene calls are TRBV30 and TRBJ1-2; D is undetermined. This CDR3 comprises 14 residues. Germline V gene data show CDR1 as GTSNPN and CDR2 as SVGIG (reference sequence). V shed 0 bases and J shed 7 bases, with 15 bases lying between them. CDR3: CAWSVRSWMGGYTF. The CDR3 DNA reads as TGTGCCTGGAGTGTACGGTCCTGGATGGGTGGCTACACCTTC.

This clone was observed a few times. The chain is built from TRBV7-8 and TRBJ1-2; D is ambiguous. V shed 5 bases and J shed 8 bases, with 18 bases lying between them. The CDR3 consists of 14 residues. Per germline, CDR1 SGHVS and CDR2 FQNEAQ. The CDR3 bases are TGTGCCAGCAGCCCTTCCCCAGGCCCCTTGGGCTACACCTTC. Protein sequence: CASSPSPGPLGYTF.

Worth noting for this clone: One end of the junction varies from germline; a read error may be responsible. CDR3 in DNA: TGTGCCAGTAGTATTTGGACAGGGGGCAAACAGCCCCAGCATTTT. This sequence encodes CASSIWTGGKQPQHF. J is TRBJ1-5 and V is TRBV19, with 11 bases identical to TRBD1. The CDR3 runs to 15 residues. Per the germline V gene, CDR1 is LNHDA and CDR2 is SQIVND (reference sequence).

The chain carries TRBV7-2 and TRBJ2-7; 13 nucleotides agree with TRBD2. Trimming took 7 bases from V and 4 from J; bases not matched to a gene: 7. From germline, CDR1 is SGHTA and CDR2 FQGNSA. There are 15 residues in the CDR3. The CDR3 sequence: CASTGGTSGTYEQYF. The CDR3 region has the DNA TGTGCCAGCACTGGCGGGACTAGCGGGACGTACGAGCAGTACTTC. The full variable domain, completed using reference TRBV7-2 and TRBJ2-7, is GAGVSQSPSNKVTEKGKDVELRCDPISGHTALYWYRQSLGQGLEFLIYFQGNSAPDKSGLPSDRFSAERTGGSVSTLTIQRTQQEDSAVYLCASTGGTSGTYEQYFGPGTRLTVT.

The chain employs TRBV11-3 and TRBJ2-1; 8 nucleotides agree with TRBD2. V gave up 5 bases and J gave up 11 bases; unmatched junction bases: 8. Germline V gene sequence: CDR1 SGHNT, CDR2 YENEEA. This CDR3 contains 13 residues. The CDR3, as DNA: TGTGCCAGCAGCCCCAGGCGGGAGGCGAAGCAGTTCTTC. This codes for CASSPRREAKQFF.

The genes are TRBV18 and TRBJ2-1, with D perhaps TRBD1 (6 bases). The CDR3 extends over 12 amino acids. V gave up 5 bases and J gave up 12 bases, with 14 bases separating them. Germline CDR1 and CDR2: KGHSH and LQKENI. CDR3 nucleotides: TGTGCCAGCTCATCGCTGACAGGTGGGCAGTTCTTC. Translation: CASSSLTGGQFF. Filled out from reference TRBV18 and TRBJ2-1, the complete variable domain reads NAGVMQNPRHLVRRRGQEARLRCSPMKGHSHVYWYRQLPEEGLKFMVYLQKENIIDESGMPKERFSAEFPKEGPSILRIQQVVRGDSAAYFCASSSLTGGQFFGPGTRLTVL.

The chain couples TRBV9 to TRBJ1-6; D is undetermined. The germline CDR1 and CDR2 sequences are SGDLS and YYNGEE. Trimming stripped 4 bases from V and 6 bases from J, with 5 bases between. The CDR3 loop spans 12 amino acids. CDR3 in amino acids: CASSLVNSPLHF. CDR3 bases: TGTGCCAGCAGCCTCGTTAATTCACCCCTCCACTTT.

The rearrangement joins TRBV18 to TRBJ2-2; TRBD2 agrees at 7 bases. Trimming took 0 bases from V and 5 from J; bases not matched to a gene: 6. In germline, CDR1 is KGHSH, CDR2 LQKENI. The CDR3 is made up of 16 amino acids. The CDR3 sequence is CASSPPGGRSTGELFF. In nucleotides, the CDR3 is TGTGCCAGCTCACCACCGGGCGGGAGAAGTACCGGGGAGCTGTTTTTT.

This clone was detected a few times. CDR3 residues: CASSLGGGTYNEQFF. In DNA, the CDR3 is TGTGCCAGCAGCTTAGGCGGAGGGACCTACAATGAGCAGTTCTTC. The chain employs TRBV11-3 and TRBJ2-1; the D gene is possibly TRBD2 (6 bases). With 1 base removed from V and 2 bases from J, the gap between germline ends came to 9 bases. The CDR3 contains 15 residues. CDR1 is SGHNT, CDR2 YENEEA, per germline.

The chain links TRBV18 to TRBJ1-1; D gene uncertain. Deletions cut 0 bases from V and 1 base from J, with 6 bases between. The CDR3 covers 14 residues. CDR1 KGHSH and CDR2 LQKENI come from the germline V gene. As DNA, the CDR3 is TGTGCCAGCTCACCACCGAACAAGAACACTGAAGCTTTCTTT. It yields the protein CASSPPNKNTEAFF.

The chain has TRBV7-9 and TRBJ2-3; D unresolved. This CDR3 has 13 amino acids. Germline V gives CDR1 SEHNR, CDR2 FQNEAQ (reference sequence). V dropped 3 bases and J dropped 1 base, with 5 bases sitting between them. The CDR3 region is CASSFRGTDTQYF. CDR3 DNA: TGTGCCAGCAGCTTTAGGGGCACAGATACGCAGTATTTT.

This sequence joins TRBV3-1 (or the pseudogene TRBV3-2) and TRBJ1-3, with 7 bases matching TRBD1. CDR1 is LGHDT, CDR2 YNNKEL, per germline (reference sequence). V gave up 1 base and J gave up 6 bases; unmatched junction bases: 3. The CDR3 spans 14 residues. The CDR3 region has the DNA TGTGCCAGCAGCCAAGTCCAGGGGGAAAACACCATATATTTT. Encoded protein: CASSQVQGENTIYF.

The rearrangement uses TRBV19 and TRBJ2-2; the match to TRBD1 covers 8 bases. V was clipped by 3 bases and J by 6 bases; unmatched bases: 6. The germline CDR1 and CDR2 sequences are LNHDA and SQIVND (reference sequence). This CDR3 is 15 amino acids long. The CDR3 sequence is CASSIRDRYAGELFF. In nucleotides, the CDR3 is TGTGCCAGTAGTATTCGGGACAGGTACGCCGGGGAGCTGTTTTTT.

V gene TRBV3-1 (or the pseudogene TRBV3-2) combines with J gene TRBJ1-5; D perhaps matches TRBD1 (6 bases). The CDR3 sequence is 14 residues long. Germline V gene data show CDR1 as LGHDT and CDR2 as YNNKEL (reference sequence). The V gene lost 0 bases and the J gene lost 7 bases, with 10 bases spanning the gap. The CDR3 nucleotides read TGTGCCAGCAGCCAAGATTCCGGGGGCCAGCCCCAGCATTTT. Translation gives CASSQDSGGQPQHF.

V is TRBV3-1 (or the pseudogene TRBV3-2) and J is TRBJ1-5, with D uncertain. The CDR3 spans 14 residues. Germline V lookup: CDR1 LGHDT, CDR2 YNNKEL (reference sequence). Trimming stripped 0 bases from V and 0 bases from J, with 3 bases between. The CDR3 reads CASSQEDSNQPQHF. In DNA form, the CDR3 reads TGTGCCAGCAGCCAAGAGGATAGCAATCAGCCCCAGCATTTT.

This clone appeared once. The V call is TRBV25-1, the J call TRBJ2-7; possibly TRBD2 for D (5 bases). CDR1 is MGHDK and CDR2 is SYGVNS in the germline V gene. The CDR3 is 15 residues long. Between the trimmed V and J ends, which lost 2 bases and 2 bases, there was a span of 13 bases. The CDR3 region has the DNA TGTGCCAGCAGTGAAGGTGGGAGCAGAACCTACGAGCAGTACTTC. Protein sequence: CASSEGGSRTYEQYF.

This clone occurred a few times. The chain links TRBV2 to TRBJ2-5; D unresolved. CDR1 and CDR2 from the germline V gene are SNHLY and FYNNEI. CDR3 length: 14 residues. V lost 3 bases and J 0 bases, leaving 8 bases between the germline ends. The CDR3 region is CASSDVPYQETQYF. In DNA form, the CDR3 reads TGTGCCAGCAGTGATGTTCCCTACCAAGAGACCCAGTACTTC.

This chain uses TRBV18 with TRBJ2-7; D is ambiguous. This CDR3 has 16 amino acids. Trimming removed 0 bases from V and 3 bases from J, with 15 bases in between. The V gene's germline CDR1 is KGHSH and CDR2 LQKENI. CDR3 protein: CASSPPDLYTDYEQYF. DNA of the CDR3: TGTGCCAGCTCACCACCGGACCTTTACACCGACTACGAGCAGTACTTC.

This rearrangement joins TRBV5-1 to TRBJ2-3; 10 bases match TRBD2. From germline, CDR1 is SGHRS and CDR2 YFSETQ. V shed 5 bases, J shed 1 base, and the junction held 7 bases outside the gene matches. This CDR3 contains 16 residues. CDR3 nucleotide sequence: TGCGCCAGCAGGCTGGGACTAGCGACGCGCACAGATACGCAGTATTTT. This codes for CASRLGLATRTDTQYF.

The V gene is TRBV10-3, the J gene TRBJ1-3; a possible D gene is TRBD1 (6 bases). The CDR3 is made up of 16 amino acids. In germline, CDR1 is ENHRY, CDR2 SYGVKD. The V gene lost 3 bases and the J gene lost 1 base, with 13 bases spanning the gap. The CDR3 loop reads CAISEQGGGSGNTIYF. The CDR3 coding sequence is TGTGCCATCAGTGAACAAGGGGGAGGATCTGGAAACACCATATATTTT.